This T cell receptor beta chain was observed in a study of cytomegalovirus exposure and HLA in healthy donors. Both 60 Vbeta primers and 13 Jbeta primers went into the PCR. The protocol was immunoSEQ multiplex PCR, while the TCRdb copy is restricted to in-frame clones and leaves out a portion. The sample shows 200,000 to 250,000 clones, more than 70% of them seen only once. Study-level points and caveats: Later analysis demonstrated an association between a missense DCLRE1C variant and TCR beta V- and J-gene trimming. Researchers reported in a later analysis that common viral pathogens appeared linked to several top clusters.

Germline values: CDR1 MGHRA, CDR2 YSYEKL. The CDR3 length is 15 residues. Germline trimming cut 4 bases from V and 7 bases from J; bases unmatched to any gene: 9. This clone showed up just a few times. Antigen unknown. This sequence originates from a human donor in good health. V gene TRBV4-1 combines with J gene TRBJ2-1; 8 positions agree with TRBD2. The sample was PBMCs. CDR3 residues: CASSLHSAGANEQFF. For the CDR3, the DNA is TGCGCCAGCAGCCTCCACTCAGCGGGAGCAAATGAGCAGTTCTTC.